This T cell receptor beta chain was identified in a study of T cell repertoires in cytomegalovirus infection. Across the study: Newly reported HLA-C-restricted and thoroughly characterized HLA-B-restricted CMV epitopes were employed. CMV infection and matching HLA type were both indicated by public TCR beta signatures.

TCRdb re-derived calls from the reads in MiXCR, one entry per CDR3 protein. The top ten hold roughly 13% of the sample, which has approximately 350,000 distinct CDR3 sequences, about 35% seen once. In its sample, this clonotype was seen a few times. Its cognate antigen is unknown. Germline V lookup: CDR1 MNHNY, CDR2 SVGAGI (reference sequence). V was trimmed by 6 bases and J by 4 bases, leaving 13 bases between them. This CDR3 is 14 amino acids long. Whole-study findings and limits: Of the TCR beta families, the public ones yielded a cumulative frequency that identified carriers of CMV plus the relevant HLA.

The sequencing here drew on cultured PBMCs, taken from culture after CMV antigen stimulation. The origin of this receptor is a human donor in good health (CMV status not recorded). Some clones in this sample may be carry-over from other donors' samples. V and J are TRBV6-6 and TRBJ1-3; possibly TRBD1 for D (5 bases). The CDR3 DNA follows: TGTGCCAGCAGGTACCGGGACGGCGGAAACACCATATATTTT. It encodes CASRYRDGGNTIYF.